This passage covers 24 T cell receptor beta chains from one sample sequenced in a study of blood T cell repertoires in COVID-19. Clones were sequenced by immunoSEQ multiplex PCR, and TCRdb holds only the in-frame ones, with some missing. In the table there are approximately 28,000 clones, roughly 66% of which are singletons. The sequencing sample was made of peripheral blood. Source of these receptors: a man between 60 and 75 years old with active or convalescent COVID-19.

V and J are TRBV4-1 and TRBJ2-3; 14 nucleotides line up with TRBD2. The CDR3 contains 20 residues. Trimming at V came to 0 bases and at J to 0 bases, leaving 8 bases not matched to a gene. CDR1 MGHRA and CDR2 YSYEKL come from the germline V gene. This CDR3 is CASSQDPGLAGEYSTDTQYF. The CDR3 region has the DNA TGCGCCAGCAGCCAAGACCCGGGACTAGCGGGGGAGTATAGCACAGATACGCAGTATTTT.

The chain couples TRBV5-1 to TRBJ1-1; no firm D call. Germline CDR1 is SGHRS and CDR2 is YFSETQ. This CDR3 is built from 14 residues. The ends were cut back, 4 bases at V and 4 bases at J, with 14 bases in the middle. CDR3 sequence: CASSLLGVGTEAFF. The CDR3 DNA sequence: TGCGCCAGCAGCCTGCTCGGGGTCGGCACTGAAGCTTTCTTT.

V and J are TRBV3-1 (or the pseudogene TRBV3-2) and TRBJ1-6, with D perhaps TRBD1 (6 bases). Trimming cost V 5 bases and J 4 bases, with 15 bases left between them. In germline, CDR1 is LGHDT, CDR2 YNNKEL (reference sequence). The CDR3 spans 16 residues. The CDR3 DNA follows: TGTGCCAGCAGCTTCAGGGGTCGAAATTATAATTCACCCCTCCACTTT. Residues: CASSFRGRNYNSPLHF.

The rearrangement links TRBV7-3 to TRBJ1-1, with 8 bases that match TRBD1. This CDR3 is built from 15 residues. Losses at the gene ends were 6 bases for V and 1 base for J; bases not matched to a gene: 7. Germline CDR1 is SGHTA and CDR2 is FQGTGA. In nucleotides, the CDR3 is TGTGCCAGCAGTAAGTCAGGGGGCCAGAACACTGAAGCTTTCTTT. This codes for CASSKSGGQNTEAFF.

The chain combines TRBV19 with TRBJ2-1; 8 bases agree with TRBD1. The V and J ends lost 1 base and 8 bases, in that order; junction bases with no gene match: 7. The germline V gene has CDR1 LNHDA and CDR2 SQIVND (reference sequence). The CDR3 totals 15 residues. Here the CDR3 DNA reads TGTGCCAGTAGTATAGGCAGGGGGCTGGTCGATGAGCAGTTCTTC. It translates to CASSIGRGLVDEQFF.

J is TRBJ2-7 and V is TRBV7-8; 10 positions agree with TRBD1. V lost 4 bases and J lost 2; bases outside the gene matches: 8. The length of the CDR3 is 16 residues. The V gene's germline CDR1 is SGHVS and CDR2 FQNEAQ. The CDR3 spells CASSSSTGGLTYEQYF. The CDR3, as DNA: TGTGCCAGCAGCTCCTCGACAGGGGGCCTAACCTACGAGCAGTACTTC.

This clone has only a few counts. The V call is TRBV7-9, the J call TRBJ1-2; D gene unclear. Looked up from germline, CDR1 is SEHNR and CDR2 is FQNEAQ (reference sequence). With 6 bases removed from V and 3 bases from J, the gap between germline ends came to 14 bases. The CDR3 sequence is 14 residues long. As DNA, the CDR3 is TGTGCCAGCAGTTCCGTACGCGGGTACTATGGCTACACCTTC. Protein: CASSSVRGYYGYTF. The entire variable domain, with the rest obtained from reference TRBV7-9 and TRBJ1-2, is as follows: DTGVSQNPRHKITKRGQNVTFRCDPISEHNRLYWYRQTLGQGPEFLTYFQNEAQLEKSRLLSDRFSAERPKGSFSTLEIQRTEQGDSAMYLCASSSVRGYYGYTFGSGTRLTVV.

The chain carries TRBV7-8 and TRBJ2-3; a weak D match, TRBD2 (7 bases). The CDR3 runs 16 residues. Trimming pared 0 bases from V and 5 bases from J, leaving 15 bases between. Germline CDR1 reads SGHVS; CDR2 reads FQNEAQ. This CDR3 reads CASSLAGWGGQDTQYF. The CDR3 DNA reads as TGTGCCAGCAGCTTAGCGGGATGGGGGGGCCAAGATACGCAGTATTTT. Full variable domain (missing parts from reference TRBV7-8 and TRBJ2-3): GAGVSQSPRYKVAKRGQDVALRCDPISGHVSLFWYQQALGQGPEFLTYFQNEAQLDKSGLPSDRFFAERPEGSVSTLKIQRTQQEDSAVYLCASSLAGWGGQDTQYFGPGTRLTVL.

The chain uses TRBV30 and TRBJ1-2; D is ambiguous. This CDR3 is 12 amino acids long. V shed 3 bases and J shed 4 bases, with 9 bases lying between them. Germline values: CDR1 GTSNPN, CDR2 SVGIG (reference sequence). The CDR3 spells CAWSTPLYGYTF. The CDR3 DNA is TGTGCCTGGAGCACACCGCTCTATGGCTACACCTTC.

The chain is built from TRBV4-1 and TRBJ2-7; unclear D gene. Germline V CDR1 and CDR2: MGHRA, YSYEKL. The CDR3 contains 13 residues. V lost 3 bases to trimming and J lost 0 bases, with 6 bases between them. The CDR3 loop reads CASSHLPSYEQYF. The CDR3 DNA reads as TGCGCCAGCAGCCATCTCCCCTCCTACGAGCAGTACTTC.

This sequence joins TRBV7-8 and TRBJ2-7; the match to TRBD2 covers 8 bases. V lost 0 bases and J lost 5; bases outside the gene matches: 6. CDR1 is SGHVS, CDR2 FQNEAQ, per germline. The CDR3 is 15 amino acids. In DNA form, the CDR3 reads TGTGCCAGCAGCTTAGCGCCGACTAGCGACCACGAGCAGTACTTC. It is translated as CASSLAPTSDHEQYF.

V usage is TRBV29-1 and J usage is TRBJ2-2, with D maybe TRBD1 (6 bases). Deletions cut 8 bases from V and 0 bases from J, with 10 bases between. The CDR3 runs to 13 residues. The germline gives CDR1 SQVTM, CDR2 ANQGSEA. DNA for the CDR3: TGCAGCACCGGACAGACGAACACCGGGGAGCTGTTTTTT. This translates into CSTGQTNTGELFF.

The chain uses TRBV19 and TRBJ1-1, with 7 bases fitting TRBD1. The CDR3 is 15 amino acids. After removal of 4 bases from V and 2 bases from J, the junction contained 7 bases not matched to a gene. Per the germline V gene, CDR1 is LNHDA and CDR2 is SQIVND (reference sequence). For the CDR3, the DNA is TGTGCCAGTAGTAACCCGACAGGGAGAAACACTGAAGCTTTCTTT. This translates into CASSNPTGRNTEAFF.

The chain has TRBV10-3 and TRBJ2-1; the D gene is possibly TRBD1 (5 bases). Germline CDR1 ENHRY, CDR2 SYGVKD. The length of the CDR3 is 15 residues. The V gene lost 3 bases and the J gene lost 2 bases, with 11 bases spanning the gap. The CDR3 reads CAISDVAGTYNEQFF. CDR3 in DNA: TGTGCCATCAGTGACGTGGCAGGGACCTACAATGAGCAGTTCTTC.

The chain is built from TRBV9 and TRBJ1-6, with D uncertain. In germline, CDR1 is SGDLS, CDR2 YYNGEE. The CDR3 is 14 amino acids. Trimming left V 2 bases short and J 7 bases short, with 10 bases between. The CDR3 DNA reads TGTGCCAGCAGCGTCGGGGAACTCAATTCACCCCTCCACTTT. It specifies CASSVGELNSPLHF. The full variable domain, in which reference TRBV9 and TRBJ1-6 provide the parts outside the CDR3, is DSGVTQTPKHLITATGQRVTLRCSPRSGDLSVYWYQQSLDQGLQFLIQYYNGEERAKGNILERFSAQQFPDLHSELNLSSLELGDSALYFCASSVGELNSPLHFGNGTRLTVT.

This CDR3 is CASSQDRGTSSYEQYF. For the CDR3, the DNA is TGCGCCAGCAGTCAAGACAGGGGGACGAGCTCCTACGAGCAGTACTTC. This chain links TRBV10-1 with TRBJ2-7; 9 positions match TRBD1. Unmatched junction bases numbered 8, after V lost 5 bases and J lost 0 bases. The V gene's germline CDR1 is WNHNN and CDR2 SYGVQD (reference sequence). The CDR3 has 16 amino acids.

The rearrangement links TRBV29-1 to TRBJ1-1; 9 bases are shared with TRBD1. V lost 6 bases, J lost 3 bases, and 5 bases stayed unmatched. Germline loops: CDR1 SQVTM, CDR2 ANQGSEA. The CDR3 is 13 residues long. The CDR3 DNA reads TGCAGCGTCGGGACAGGGCAGCACACTGAAGCTTTCTTT. It is translated as CSVGTGQHTEAFF.

The V call is TRBV6-5, the J call TRBJ2-7, with 12 bases aligning to TRBD1. Germline assignment: CDR1 MNHEY and CDR2 SVGAGI. The CDR3 length is 15 residues. Trimming cost V 5 bases and J 7 bases; bases outside gene matches: 9. This CDR3 is CASSLMGQGAREQYF. In DNA form, the CDR3 reads TGTGCCAGCAGTCTTATGGGACAGGGGGCTAGGGAGCAGTACTTC.

This chain joins TRBV19 and TRBJ2-5; TRBD2 matches at 8 bases. The CDR3 totals 16 residues. V was clipped by 5 bases and J by 4 bases; unmatched bases: 12. The germline V gene encodes CDR1 LNHDA and CDR2 SQIVND (reference sequence). The DNA of the CDR3 is TGTGCCAGTAGTTCGTTCCCGACTAGCGCACGAGAGACCCAGTACTTC. Its translation: CASSSFPTSARETQYF.

The chain couples TRBV7-3 to TRBJ2-2; 9 bases are shared with TRBD2. The junction had 10 bases not matched to a gene; V was cut back by 4 bases and J by 7 bases. The CDR3 consists of 16 residues. Germline loops: CDR1 SGHTA, CDR2 FQGTGA. The CDR3 bases are TGTGCCAGCAGCTCCCTCGGCGGGAGGGCCAACGGGGAGCTGTTTTTT. It codes for CASSSLGGRANGELFF.

This clone was seen only a few times. Distinct nucleotide sequences in the sample also encode this CDR3. This rearrangement joins TRBV4-1 to TRBJ1-1; 9 bases fit TRBD1. The V gene end was trimmed by 4 bases and the J gene end by 1 base; junction bases not matched to a gene: 4. The germline gives CDR1 MGHRA, CDR2 YSYEKL. This CDR3 contains 15 residues. CDR3 residues: CASSLRDRENTEAFF. Here the CDR3 DNA reads TGCGCCAGCAGCCTGCGGGACAGGGAGAACACTGAAGCTTTCTTT.

This chain connects TRBV27 to TRBJ2-7; maybe TRBD2 (6 bases). Germline V gives CDR1 MNHEY, CDR2 SMNVEV (reference sequence). V gave up 3 bases and J gave up 5 bases, with 23 bases separating them. The CDR3 totals 17 residues. The chain's CDR3 is CASSFSPARERDHEQYF. CDR3 nucleotide sequence: TGTGCCAGCAGTTTCTCACCTGCCCGGGAGAGGGACCACGAGCAGTACTTC.

This clone is categorized as medium-sized. The rearrangement uses TRBV4-1 and TRBJ2-7; D gene ambiguous. Germline loops: CDR1 MGHRA, CDR2 YSYEKL. This CDR3 spans 14 amino acids. V was pared by 2 bases and J by 1 base, with 9 bases between. The CDR3 DNA reads as TGCGCCAGCAGCCAATTAACGCAGTCCTACGAGCAGTACTTC. It codes for CASSQLTQSYEQYF.

The V call is TRBV2, the J call TRBJ2-1; D might be TRBD1 (5 bases). Trimming removed 1 base at V and 5 bases at J, with 12 bases between. Germline CDR1 SNHLY, CDR2 FYNNEI. This CDR3 has 15 residues. The DNA for the CDR3 is TGTGCCAGCAGTGAAGGGGGCCTGGGAAACAATGAGCAGTTCTTC. As protein: CASSEGGLGNNEQFF.